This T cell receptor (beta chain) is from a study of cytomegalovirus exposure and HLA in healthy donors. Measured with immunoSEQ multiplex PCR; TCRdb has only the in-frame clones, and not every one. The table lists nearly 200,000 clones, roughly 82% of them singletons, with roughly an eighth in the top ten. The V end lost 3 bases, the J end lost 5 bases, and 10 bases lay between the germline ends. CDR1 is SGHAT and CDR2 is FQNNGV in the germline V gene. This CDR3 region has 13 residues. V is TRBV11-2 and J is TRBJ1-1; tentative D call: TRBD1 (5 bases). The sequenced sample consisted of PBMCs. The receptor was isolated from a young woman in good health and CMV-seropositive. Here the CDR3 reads CASSFQGGTEAFF. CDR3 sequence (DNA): TGTGCCAGCAGCTTTCAGGGAGGAACTGAAGCTTTCTTT.